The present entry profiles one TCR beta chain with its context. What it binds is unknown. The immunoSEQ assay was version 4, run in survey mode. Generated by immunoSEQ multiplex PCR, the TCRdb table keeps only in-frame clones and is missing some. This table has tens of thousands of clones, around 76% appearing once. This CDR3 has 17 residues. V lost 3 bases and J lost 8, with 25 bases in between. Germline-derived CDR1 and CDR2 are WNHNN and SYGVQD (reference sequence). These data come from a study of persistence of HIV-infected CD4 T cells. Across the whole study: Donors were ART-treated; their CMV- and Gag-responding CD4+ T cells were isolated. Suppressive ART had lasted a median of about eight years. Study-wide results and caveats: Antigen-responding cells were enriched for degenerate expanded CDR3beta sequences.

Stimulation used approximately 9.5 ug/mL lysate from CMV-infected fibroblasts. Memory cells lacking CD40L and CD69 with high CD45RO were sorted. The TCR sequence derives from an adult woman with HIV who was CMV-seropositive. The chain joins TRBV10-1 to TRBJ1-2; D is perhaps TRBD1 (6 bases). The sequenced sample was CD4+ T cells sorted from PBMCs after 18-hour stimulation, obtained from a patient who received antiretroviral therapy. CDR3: CASSDRMGWGGATGYTF. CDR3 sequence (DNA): TGCGCCAGCAGTGATAGGATGGGATGGGGGGGCGCGACCGGCTACACCTTC.